These 2 T cell receptor beta chains originate from one sample sequenced in a study of cytomegalovirus exposure and HLA in healthy donors. The PCR used 60 Vbeta and 13 Jbeta primers. Clones were read by immunoSEQ multiplex PCR, and TCRdb kept only the in-frame ones, dropping some. The data contain around 180,000 clones, 60% to 85% of them seen just once; the ten biggest clones take up approximately 1%. The material sequenced was PBMCs. The origin of the receptors is a woman between 40 and 55 years old in good health and CMV-seronegative.

This chain links TRBV27 with TRBJ1-2; 7 positions match TRBD1. Unmatched junction bases numbered 12, after V lost 5 bases and J lost 3 bases. This CDR3 region has 16 residues. CDR1 is MNHEY and CDR2 is SMNVEV in the germline V gene (reference sequence). The CDR3 nucleotides are TGTGCCAGCAGTGCAATTACCGCACAGGGGTACTATGGCTACACCTTC. Translated, it gives CASSAITAQGYYGYTF.

The J gene is TRBJ2-1, the V gene TRBV9; weak D call: TRBD2 (6 bases). The CDR3 is made up of 16 amino acids. Germline V gene data show CDR1 as SGDLS and CDR2 as YYNGEE. Trimming cost V 3 bases and J 0 bases, with 13 bases left between them. CDR3 amino acids: CASSEGDFSSYNEQFF. The CDR3, as DNA: TGTGCCAGCAGCGAAGGGGACTTCAGCTCCTACAATGAGCAGTTCTTC.